The clone carrying this T cell receptor (beta chain) was detected many times. Its cognate antigen is unknown. 5'RACE employing 10-nucleotide random UMIs yielded the cDNA. MiXCR was run by TCRdb on the 5' RACE reads, yielding one entry per CDR3 protein. The sample has under 80,000 distinct CDR3 sequences; 9.4% are singletons. These data belong to a study of neurological immune-mediated disorders. The study, taken as a whole, reports: Patients with HTLV-1-associated myelopathy had the highest level of TCR clonal expansion, whereas patients with multiple sclerosis had the lowest level, falling beneath the level found in healthy controls.

The starting material, 2 million PBMCs stored at -80 C, gave rise to the unsorted libraries. The CDR3 sequence is 13 residues long. V shed 4 bases and J shed 5 bases, with 11 bases lying between them. Germline CDR1 and CDR2: SGHTA and FQGNSA. This chain uses TRBV7-2 with TRBJ2-5; D uncertain. Specimen: PBMCs. This TCR derives from a man over 45 in good health. Here the CDR3 DNA reads TGTGCCAGCAGCTCCATCCCGCGTGAGACCCAGTACTTC. Translation gives CASSSIPRETQYF.